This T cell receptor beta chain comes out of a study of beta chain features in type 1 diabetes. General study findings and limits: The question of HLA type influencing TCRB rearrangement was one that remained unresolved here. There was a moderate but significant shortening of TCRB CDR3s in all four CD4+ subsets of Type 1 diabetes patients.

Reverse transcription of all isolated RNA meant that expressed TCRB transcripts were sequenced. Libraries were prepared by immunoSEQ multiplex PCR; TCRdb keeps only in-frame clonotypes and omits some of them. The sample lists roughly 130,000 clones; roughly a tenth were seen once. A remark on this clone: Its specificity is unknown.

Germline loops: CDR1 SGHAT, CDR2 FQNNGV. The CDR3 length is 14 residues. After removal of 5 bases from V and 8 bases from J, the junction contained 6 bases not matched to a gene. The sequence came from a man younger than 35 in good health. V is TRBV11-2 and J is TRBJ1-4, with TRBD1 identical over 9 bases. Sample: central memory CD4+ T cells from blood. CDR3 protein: CASSRTGAREKLFF. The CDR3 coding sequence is TGTGCCAGCAGCCGGACAGGGGCGCGAGAAAAACTGTTTTTT.